Below, 11 T cell receptor beta chains from the same sample are listed, as sequenced in a study of neurological immune-mediated disorders. MiXCR, run by TCRdb on the 5' RACE reads, gives a single entry per CDR3 protein. Of roughly 40,000 distinct CDR3 sequences listed, 2.5% are singletons. Sequencing was carried out using PBMCs. The receptors were gathered from a man aged 45-60 years with multiple sclerosis.

This clonotype has at least ten counts. The chain has TRBV10-3 and TRBJ1-2; D remains unclear. The CDR3 consists of 14 residues. V shed 7 bases and J shed 1 base, with 13 bases lying between them. Germline V lookup: CDR1 ENHRY, CDR2 SYGVKD. The DNA for the CDR3 is TGTGCCATCAAACCGATCGGCAGTAACTATGGCTACACCTTC. Translation: CAIKPIGSNYGYTF.

This clonotype was counted ten times or more. Mismatch with germline at one junction end may stem from a read error. This chain links TRBV5-1 with TRBJ2-5; 7 nucleotides agree with TRBD1. Germline V gene data show CDR1 as SGHRS and CDR2 as YFSETQ. This CDR3 is 14 amino acids long. The DNA of the CDR3 is TGCGCCAGCAGCTTGGTGTTGACAGGGAAGGAATTGTTCTTC. Translation gives CASSLVLTGKELFF.

This clonotype was seen repeatedly, ten times or more. J is TRBJ1-3 and V is TRBV27; TRBD1 aligns across 9 bases. V was clipped by 5 bases and J by 3 bases; unmatched bases: 5. This CDR3 has 15 residues. Germline CDR1 MNHEY, CDR2 SMNVEV (reference sequence). The CDR3 region is CASSQGQGYGNTIYF. Here the CDR3 DNA reads TGTGCCAGCAGTCAGGGACAGGGCTATGGAAACACCATATATTTT.

In its sample, this clonotype ranks as medium-sized. This rearrangement joins TRBV9 to TRBJ2-1, with 7 nucleotides matching TRBD2. In germline, CDR1 is SGDLS, CDR2 YYNGEE. This CDR3 has 14 residues. Trimming took 0 bases from V and 6 from J; bases not matched to a gene: 3. For the CDR3, the DNA is TGTGCCAGCAGCGTAGTCGGGGGGAGCAATGAGCAGTTCTTC. Translating it yields CASSVVGGSNEQFF. Filled out from reference TRBV9 and TRBJ2-1, the complete variable domain reads DSGVTQTPKHLITATGQRVTLRCSPRSGDLSVYWYQQSLDQGLQFLIQYYNGEERAKGNILERFSAQQFPDLHSELNLSSLELGDSALYFCASSVVGGSNEQFFGPGTRLTVL.

This clonotype was detected ten times or more. CDR3 coding DNA: TGCGCCAGCAGCATCGGGACCTACGAGCAGTACTTC. Protein sequence: CASSIGTYEQYF. The rearrangement uses TRBV10-2 and TRBJ2-7; D is possibly TRBD2 (5 bases). This CDR3 contains 12 residues. The germline V and J ends were trimmed by 6 bases and 2 bases, with 8 bases remaining between them. The germline V gene has CDR1 WSHSY and CDR2 SAAADI.

This clonotype was recorded many times. This rearrangement joins TRBV12-3 or TRBV12-4 to TRBJ1-4, with TRBD1 matching over 7 bases. Unmatched junction bases numbered 11, after V lost 5 bases and J lost 5 bases. This CDR3 contains 16 residues. CDR3 sequence reads: CASSLRPGTENEKLFF. CDR3 bases: TGTGCCAGCAGTCTACGTCCCGGGACAGAGAATGAAAAACTGTTTTTT.

This clonotype was found many times. The chain is built from TRBV5-1 and TRBJ2-5, with 8 positions matching TRBD2. CDR1 and CDR2 (germline): SGHRS, YFSETQ. The V segment lost 2 bases and the J segment 0 bases; nucleotides outside the gene matches: 6. The CDR3 consists of 16 residues. The chain's CDR3 is CASSFRGGRYQETQYF. In DNA form, the CDR3 reads TGCGCCAGCAGCTTCCGGGGGGGGAGGTACCAAGAGACCCAGTACTTC.

The genes are TRBV7-2 and TRBJ1-1; D uncertain. There are 13 residues in the CDR3. V was cut by 0 bases and J by 4 bases, with 6 bases left in between. CDR1 SGHTA and CDR2 FQGNSA come from the germline V gene. As DNA, the CDR3 is TGTGCCAGCAGCTTAGCAACCAGCACTGAAGCTTTCTTT. Translated: CASSLATSTEAFF. The variable domain in full, completed from reference TRBV7-2 and TRBJ1-1, reads GAGVSQSPSNKVTEKGKDVELRCDPISGHTALYWYRQSLGQGLEFLIYFQGNSAPDKSGLPSDRFSAERTGGSVSTLTIQRTQQEDSAVYLCASSLATSTEAFFGQGTRLTVV.

This clonotype has ten or more counts. V gene TRBV5-1 combines with J gene TRBJ2-6; 10 bases match TRBD1. The germline V gene encodes CDR1 SGHRS and CDR2 YFSETQ. There are 18 residues in the CDR3. The V and J ends lost 0 bases and 0 bases, in that order; junction bases with no gene match: 3. DNA of the CDR3: TGCGCCAGCAGCTTGGTGGGACAGGGGAGCTCTGGGGCCAACGTCCTGACTTTC. Translating gives CASSLVGQGSSGANVLTF. Using reference TRBV5-1 and TRBJ2-6 for the parts outside the CDR3, the full variable domain is KAGVTQTPRYLIKTRGQQVTLSCSPISGHRSVSWYQQTPGQGLQFLFEYFSETQRNKGNFPGRFSGRQFSNSRSEMNVSTLELGDSALYLCASSLVGQGSSGANVLTFGAGSRLTVL.

There are many counts of this clonotype. The chain links TRBV5-1 to TRBJ2-7; TRBD2 agrees at 11 bases. Germline trimming cut 1 base from V and 4 bases from J; bases unmatched to any gene: 4. Germline V CDR1 and CDR2: SGHRS, YFSETQ. The CDR3 has 15 residues. CDR3 amino acids: CASSLTGLAVYEQYF. CDR3 nucleotide sequence: TGCGCCAGCAGCTTGACGGGACTAGCGGTTTACGAGCAGTACTTC.

The table lists this clonotype with many counts. This sequence joins TRBV7-2 and TRBJ1-1, with D unresolved. The V gene's germline CDR1 is SGHTA and CDR2 FQGNSA. The CDR3 contains 13 residues. Trimming left V 1 base short and J 10 bases short, with 13 bases between. The CDR3: CASSLVEPAGAFF. CDR3 DNA sequence: TGTGCCAGCAGCTTAGTGGAACCAGCCGGAGCTTTCTTT. Filled out from reference TRBV7-2 and TRBJ1-1, the complete variable domain reads GAGVSQSPSNKVTEKGKDVELRCDPISGHTALYWYRQSLGQGLEFLIYFQGNSAPDKSGLPSDRFSAERTGGSVSTLTIQRTQQEDSAVYLCASSLVEPAGAFFGQGTRLTVV.